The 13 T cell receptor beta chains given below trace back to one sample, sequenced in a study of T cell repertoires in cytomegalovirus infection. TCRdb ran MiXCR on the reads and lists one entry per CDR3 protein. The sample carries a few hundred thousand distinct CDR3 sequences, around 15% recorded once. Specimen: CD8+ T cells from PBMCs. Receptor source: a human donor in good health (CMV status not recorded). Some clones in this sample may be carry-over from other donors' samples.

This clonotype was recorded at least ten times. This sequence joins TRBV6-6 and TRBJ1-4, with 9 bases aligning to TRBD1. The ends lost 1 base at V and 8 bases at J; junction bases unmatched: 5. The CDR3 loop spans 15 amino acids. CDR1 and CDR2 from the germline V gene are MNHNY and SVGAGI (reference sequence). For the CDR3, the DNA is TGTGCCAGCAGTTACTTGGGACAGGGATCCGAAAAACTGTTTTTT. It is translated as CASSYLGQGSEKLFF.

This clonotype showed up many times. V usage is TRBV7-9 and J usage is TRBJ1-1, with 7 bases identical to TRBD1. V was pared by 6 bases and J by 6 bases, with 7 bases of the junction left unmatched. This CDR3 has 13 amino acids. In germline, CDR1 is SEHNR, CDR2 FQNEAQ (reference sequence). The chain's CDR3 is CASSDGQAPEAFF. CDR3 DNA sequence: TGTGCCAGCAGTGACGGACAGGCGCCTGAAGCTTTCTTT.

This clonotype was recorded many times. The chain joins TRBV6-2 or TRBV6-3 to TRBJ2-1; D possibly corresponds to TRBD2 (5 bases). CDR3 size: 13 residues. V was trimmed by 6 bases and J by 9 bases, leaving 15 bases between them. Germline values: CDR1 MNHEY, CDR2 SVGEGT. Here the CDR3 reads CASSHGVAREQFF. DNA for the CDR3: TGTGCCAGCAGCCACGGGGTAGCTCGTGAGCAGTTCTTC.

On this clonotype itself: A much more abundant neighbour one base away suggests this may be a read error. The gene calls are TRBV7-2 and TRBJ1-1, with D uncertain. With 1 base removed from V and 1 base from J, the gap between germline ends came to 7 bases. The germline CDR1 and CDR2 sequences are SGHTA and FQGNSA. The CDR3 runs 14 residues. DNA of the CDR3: TGTGCCAGCAGCTTAGGGAGGCCGAACACTGAAGCTTTCTTT. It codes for CASSLGRPNTEAFF. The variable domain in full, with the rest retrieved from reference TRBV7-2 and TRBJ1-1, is GAGVSQSPSNKVTEKGKDVELRCDPISGHTALYWYRQSLGQGLEFLIYFQGNSAPDKSGLPSDRFSAERTGGSVSTLTIQRTQQEDSAVYLCASSLGRPNTEAFFGQGTRLTVV.

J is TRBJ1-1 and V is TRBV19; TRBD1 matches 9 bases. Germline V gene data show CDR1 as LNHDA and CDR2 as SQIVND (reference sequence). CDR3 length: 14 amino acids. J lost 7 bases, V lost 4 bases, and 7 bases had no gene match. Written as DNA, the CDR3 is TGTGCCAGTAGTAGAACAGACAGGGGGATTGAAGCTTTCTTT. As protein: CASSRTDRGIEAFF.

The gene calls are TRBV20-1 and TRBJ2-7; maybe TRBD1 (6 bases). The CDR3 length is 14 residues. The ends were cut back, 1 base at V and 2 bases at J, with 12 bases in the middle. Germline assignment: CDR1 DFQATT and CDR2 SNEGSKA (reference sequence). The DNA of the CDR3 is TGCAGTGCTAGAGTGGCAGGGGACCCCTACGAGCAGTACTTC. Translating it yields CSARVAGDPYEQYF.

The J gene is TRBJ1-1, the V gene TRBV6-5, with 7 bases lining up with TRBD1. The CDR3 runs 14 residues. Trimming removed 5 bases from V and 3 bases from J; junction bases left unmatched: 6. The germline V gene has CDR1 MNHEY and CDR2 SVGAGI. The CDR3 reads CASSRQGGDTEAFF. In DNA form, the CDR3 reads TGTGCCAGCAGTCGACAGGGCGGTGACACTGAAGCTTTCTTT.

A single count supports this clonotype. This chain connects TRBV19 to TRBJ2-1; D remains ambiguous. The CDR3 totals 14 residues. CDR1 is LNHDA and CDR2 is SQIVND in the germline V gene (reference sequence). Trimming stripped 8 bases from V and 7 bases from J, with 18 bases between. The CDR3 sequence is CASSYSRRGNEQFF. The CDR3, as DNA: TGTGCCAGTTCGTATTCTAGGCGTGGGAATGAGCAGTTCTTC.

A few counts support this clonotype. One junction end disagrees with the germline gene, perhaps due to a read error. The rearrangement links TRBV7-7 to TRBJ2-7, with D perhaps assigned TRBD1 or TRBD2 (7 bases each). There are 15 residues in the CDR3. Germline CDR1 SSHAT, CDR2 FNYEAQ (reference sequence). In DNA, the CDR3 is TGTGCTAGCAGCTTAGAACAGGGGACTACCTACGAGCAGTACTTC. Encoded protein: CASSLEQGTTYEQYF.

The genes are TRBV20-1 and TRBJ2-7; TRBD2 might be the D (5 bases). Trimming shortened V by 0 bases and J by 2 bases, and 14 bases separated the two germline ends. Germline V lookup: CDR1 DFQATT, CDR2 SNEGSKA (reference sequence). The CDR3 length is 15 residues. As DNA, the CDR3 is TGCAGTGCTAGAGATTTCGCAGCCGGGACCTACGAGCAGTACTTC. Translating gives CSARDFAAGTYEQYF.

CDR3 loop: CSVEGGTNTDTQYF. CDR3 nucleotide sequence: TGCAGCGTTGAAGGGGGGACAAACACAGATACGCAGTATTTT. The rearrangement joins TRBV29-1 to TRBJ2-3, with D possibly being TRBD1 (6 bases). V was trimmed by 1 base and J by 2 bases, leaving 10 bases between them. Germline V gene data show CDR1 as SQVTM and CDR2 as ANQGSEA. The CDR3 runs to 14 residues.

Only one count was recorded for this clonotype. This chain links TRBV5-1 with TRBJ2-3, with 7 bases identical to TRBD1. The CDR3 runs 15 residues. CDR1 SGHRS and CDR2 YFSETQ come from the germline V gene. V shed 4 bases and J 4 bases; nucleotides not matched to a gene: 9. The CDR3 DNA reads TGCGCCAGCAGCGGACGCAGTACAGGGGCAGATACGCAGTATTTT. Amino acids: CASSGRSTGADTQYF.

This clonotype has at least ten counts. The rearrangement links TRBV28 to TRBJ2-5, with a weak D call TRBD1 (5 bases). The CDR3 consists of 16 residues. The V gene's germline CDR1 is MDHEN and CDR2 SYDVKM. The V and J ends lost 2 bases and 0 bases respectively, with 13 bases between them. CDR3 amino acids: CASSLPTEPYQETQYF. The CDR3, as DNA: TGTGCCAGCAGTTTACCGACAGAGCCGTACCAAGAGACCCAGTACTTC.